Listed here are 13 T cell receptor beta chains from one sample, sequenced in a study of lymphopenia after photon versus proton radiotherapy. The repertoire was sequenced with immunoSEQ multiplex PCR; TCRdb's copy has only in-frame clones and lacks some. In the table there are more than 45,000 clones, 70% to 85% of which are singletons. Sequences were derived from peripheral blood, sampled from a patient treated with proton-based radiotherapy. These receptors were taken from a man in his fifties or sixties with pancreatic cancer.

The chain has TRBV7-2 and TRBJ2-5; possible D gene TRBD2, 7 bases. Per the germline V gene, CDR1 is SGHTA and CDR2 is FQGNSA. The CDR3 is made up of 15 amino acids. Trimming took 6 bases from V and 5 from J, leaving 19 bases between them. CDR3 DNA sequence: TGTGCCAGCAGGCGGGGAGGGGGTTTGCCGGAGACCCAGTACTTC. This sequence encodes CASRRGGGLPETQYF.

This chain connects TRBV5-4 to TRBJ1-1; D is unresolved. V lost 0 bases and J 0 bases, leaving 3 bases between the germline ends. The CDR3 consists of 13 residues. Germline values: CDR1 SGHNT, CDR2 YYREEE (reference sequence). The DNA of the CDR3 is TGTGCCAGCAGCTTGGACGTGAACACTGAAGCTTTCTTT. This encodes CASSLDVNTEAFF.

This clone was observed a few times. The chain couples TRBV6-1 to TRBJ1-1, with 7 bases lining up with TRBD1. This CDR3 comprises 15 residues. Per the germline V gene, CDR1 is MNHNS and CDR2 is SASEGT. Trimming removed 6 bases from V and 1 base from J; junction bases left unmatched: 8. In nucleotides, the CDR3 is TGTGCCAGCAGGAGCAGACAGGGAACGAACACTGAAGCTTTCTTT. This gives the protein CASRSRQGTNTEAFF.

This chain joins TRBV7-6 and TRBJ2-1, with D unclear. The germline V gene encodes CDR1 SGHVS and CDR2 FNYEAQ. This CDR3 contains 12 residues. V was pared by 1 base and J by 6 bases, with 4 bases between. The DNA for the CDR3 is TGTGCCAGCAGCTTAGTAGGCAATGAGCAGTTCTTC. It translates to CASSLVGNEQFF.

The chain carries TRBV9 and TRBJ2-1; maybe TRBD2 (5 bases). This CDR3 is built from 17 residues. Germline loops: CDR1 SGDLS, CDR2 YYNGEE. V shed 2 bases and J shed 4 bases, with 19 bases lying between them. The CDR3 loop reads CASSVGVVGVGYNEQFF. In DNA, the CDR3 is TGTGCCAGCAGCGTCGGGGTCGTAGGAGTTGGTTACAATGAGCAGTTCTTC.

The chain couples TRBV11-2 to TRBJ1-5; the D gene is possibly TRBD1 (5 bases). Germline assignment: CDR1 SGHAT and CDR2 FQNNGV. CDR3 length: 14 residues. The V end was cut by 5 bases, the J end by 7 bases, with 15 bases between. CDR3 sequence reads: CASSPHGGGQPQHF. The CDR3 DNA sequence: TGTGCCAGCAGCCCCCACGGGGGTGGCCAGCCCCAGCATTTT. Combining the CDR3 with reference TRBV11-2 and TRBJ1-5 gives the whole variable domain EAGVAQSPRYKIIEKRQSVAFWCNPISGHATLYWYQQILGQGPKLLIQFQNNGVVDDSQLPKDRFSAERLKGVDSTLKIQPAKLEDSAVYLCASSPHGGGQPQHFGDGTRLSIL.

This rearrangement joins TRBV2 to TRBJ2-2, with D maybe TRBD1 (6 bases). CDR1 is SNHLY, CDR2 FYNNEI, per germline. The CDR3 consists of 15 residues. The V and J ends lost 10 bases and 6 bases respectively, with 21 bases between them. CDR3 nucleotide sequence: TGTGCCACCCCACGTTGGGAAGAGGGGGCCGGGGAGCTGTTTTTT. This translates into CATPRWEEGAGELFF.

This chain connects TRBV27 to TRBJ2-7; no definite D call. The germline CDR1 and CDR2 sequences are MNHEY and SMNVEV (reference sequence). V was clipped by 6 bases and J by 0 bases, with 12 bases between them. The CDR3 is 14 residues long. The DNA of the CDR3 is TGTGCCAGCAGCTCGATACGGAGCTCCTACGAGCAGTACTTC. The encoded protein is CASSSIRSSYEQYF.

This rearrangement joins TRBV9 to TRBJ1-4; no reliable D call. The CDR3 runs 14 residues. The V end was cut by 0 bases, the J end by 8 bases, with 11 bases between. CDR1 is SGDLS, CDR2 YYNGEE, per germline. The CDR3: CASSVDPGREKLFF. The CDR3 nucleotides are TGTGCCAGCAGCGTAGATCCAGGAAGGGAAAAACTGTTTTTT.

The chain carries TRBV30 and TRBJ2-6; D may be TRBD1 (5 bases). Germline lookup yields CDR1 GTSNPN and CDR2 SVGIG (reference sequence). The V end lost 7 bases, the J end lost 0 bases, and 10 bases lay between the germline ends. The CDR3 runs to 14 residues. CDR3 region: CASTVSSGANVLTF. The CDR3 coding sequence is TGTGCCTCGACAGTGAGCTCTGGGGCCAACGTCCTGACTTTC.

This clone was seen once. The rearrangement links TRBV7-9 to TRBJ2-3; unclear D gene. Trimming stripped 2 bases from V and 4 bases from J, with 7 bases between. The CDR3 is 13 amino acids. Per germline, CDR1 SEHNR and CDR2 FQNEAQ (reference sequence). CDR3 amino acids: CASSLSTADTQYF. Here the CDR3 DNA reads TGTGCCAGCAGCTTAAGTACCGCAGATACGCAGTATTTT. Full variable domain (missing parts from reference TRBV7-9 and TRBJ2-3): DTGVSQNPRHKITKRGQNVTFRCDPISEHNRLYWYRQTLGQGPEFLTYFQNEAQLEKSRLLSDRFSAERPKGSFSTLEIQRTEQGDSAMYLCASSLSTADTQYFGPGTRLTVL.

The chain recombines TRBV7-9 with TRBJ2-6; D is ambiguous. The germline V and J ends were trimmed by 4 bases and 1 base, with 14 bases remaining between them. Germline V gene sequence: CDR1 SEHNR, CDR2 FQNEAQ (reference sequence). The CDR3 loop spans 17 amino acids. The DNA for the CDR3 is TGTGCCAGCAGCTCGTGGGGTACGACGTCTGGGGCCAACGTCCTGACTTTC. Translated: CASSSWGTTSGANVLTF.

The J gene is TRBJ1-2, the V gene TRBV6-4; no firm D call. The germline V and J ends were trimmed by 2 bases and 4 bases, with 11 bases remaining between them. CDR3 length: 14 amino acids. Germline V gene lookup returns CDR1 MRHNA and CDR2 SNTAGT. CDR3 sequence reads: CASSDPRDVYGYTF. CDR3 bases: TGTGCCAGCAGTGACCCCCGTGACGTCTATGGCTACACCTTC.